The sequence of this T cell receptor (beta chain) was determined in a study of blood T cell repertoires in COVID-19. Overall study context: The analysed material was cDNA or gDNA that came from T cells, B-cell-depleted T cells, or PBMCs.

Sequencing used immunoSEQ multiplex PCR; TCRdb keeps in-frame clones, though not all of them. The sample consists of around 110,000 clones, roughly 84% of them appearing once. The CDR3 is 18 residues long. V shed 5 bases and J shed 7 bases, with 27 bases lying between them. The germline gives CDR1 SGHVS, CDR2 FQNEAQ. The sequencing sample was made of peripheral blood. The J gene is TRBJ1-5, the V gene TRBV7-8; weak D call: TRBD1 (6 bases). The sequence was obtained from a man in his forties with acute or convalescent COVID-19. This chain's CDR3 is CASSPTGPTGYRDQPQHF. CDR3 nucleotides: TGTGCCAGCAGCCCGACCGGCCCCACAGGGTATAGAGACCAGCCCCAGCATTTT.